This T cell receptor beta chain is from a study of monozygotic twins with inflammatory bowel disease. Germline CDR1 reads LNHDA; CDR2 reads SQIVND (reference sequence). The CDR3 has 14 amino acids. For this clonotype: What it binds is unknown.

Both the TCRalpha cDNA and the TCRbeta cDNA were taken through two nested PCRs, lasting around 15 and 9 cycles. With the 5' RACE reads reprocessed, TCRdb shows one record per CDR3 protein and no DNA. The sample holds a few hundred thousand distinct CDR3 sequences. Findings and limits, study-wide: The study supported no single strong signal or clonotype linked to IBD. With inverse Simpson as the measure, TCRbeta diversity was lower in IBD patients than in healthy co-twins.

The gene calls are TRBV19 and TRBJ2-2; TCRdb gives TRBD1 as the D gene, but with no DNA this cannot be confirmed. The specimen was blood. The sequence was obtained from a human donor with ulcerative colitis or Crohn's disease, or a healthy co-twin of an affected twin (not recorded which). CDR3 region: CASETTGPTGELFF. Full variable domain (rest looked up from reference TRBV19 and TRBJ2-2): DGGITQSPKYLFRKEGQNVTLSCEQNLNHDAMYWYRQDPGQGLRLIYYSQIVNDFQKGDIAEGYSVSREKKESFPLTVTSAQKNPTAFYLCASETTGPTGELFFGEGSRLTVL.